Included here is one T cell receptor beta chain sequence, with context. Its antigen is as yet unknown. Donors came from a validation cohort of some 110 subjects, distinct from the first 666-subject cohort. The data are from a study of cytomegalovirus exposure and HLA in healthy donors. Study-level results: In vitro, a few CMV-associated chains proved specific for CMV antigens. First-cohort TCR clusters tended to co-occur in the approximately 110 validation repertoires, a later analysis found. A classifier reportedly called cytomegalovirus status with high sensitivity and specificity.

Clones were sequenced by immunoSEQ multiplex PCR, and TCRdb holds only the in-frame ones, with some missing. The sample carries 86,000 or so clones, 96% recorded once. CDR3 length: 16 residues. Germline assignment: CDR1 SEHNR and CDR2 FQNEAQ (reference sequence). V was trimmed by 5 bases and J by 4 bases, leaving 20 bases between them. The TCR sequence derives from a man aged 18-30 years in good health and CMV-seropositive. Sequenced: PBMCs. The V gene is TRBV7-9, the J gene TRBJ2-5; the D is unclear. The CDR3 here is CASSPPGQAFRETQYF. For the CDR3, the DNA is TGTGCCAGCAGCCCCCCTGGGCAGGCATTCAGAGAGACCCAGTACTTC.